The source of this TCR beta chain is a study of Ad26.COV2.S vaccination and SARS-CoV-2 variants. Overall study findings and caveats: An underestimation of total T cell responses may have resulted from the TCR breadth and depth analyses.

Germline CDR1 and CDR2: MNHEY and SVGEGT. This CDR3 region has 14 residues. The V end lost 6 bases, the J end lost 0 bases, and 12 bases lay between the germline ends. At least ten counts were recorded for this clone. Its cognate antigen is unknown. Assay: immunoSEQ multiplex PCR; the TCRdb copy retains only in-frame clones and omits some. The sample yields about 350,000 clones, around 92% seen once. The source was peripheral blood, collected after recovery from COVID-19. This clonotype was sampled from a human donor who had recovered from COVID-19. This chain connects TRBV6-2 or TRBV6-3 to TRBJ2-7; TRBD2 might be the D (5 bases). In DNA form, the CDR3 reads TGTGCCAGCAGCCACGACGAGGGCTCCTACGAGCAGTACTTC. Protein sequence: CASSHDEGSYEQYF.